These T cell receptor beta chains were read from a single sample in a study of T cell responses to AZD1222 COVID-19 vaccine. Some clones are missing from TCRdb's copy, which holds only in-frame ones; the method was immunoSEQ multiplex PCR. The data hold more than 100,000 clones, with over 75% observed a single time. Material: peripheral blood, obtained on day 0 of AZD1222 vaccination. These receptors were taken from an adult in good health. Each CDR3 is given with its conserved first and last residue. D genes are given only for firm matches. Where a row states a size, it is once, few, many or the class of an expanded clone; other rows omit it.

cdr3_aa: CASSVRGEGGELFF
cdr3_nt: TGTGCCAGCAGCGTAAGAGGGGAGGGCGGGGAGCTGTTTTTT
v_call: TRBV9
clone_size: -
d_call: TRBD2
j_call: TRBJ2-2

cdr3_aa: CASGEKGYQPQHF
cdr3_nt: TGTGCCAGCGGGGAAAAGGGGTATCAGCCCCAGCATTTT
v_call: TRBV7-6
clone_size: -
d_call: -
j_call: TRBJ1-5

cdr3_aa: CASSYGGASTDTQYF
cdr3_nt: TGTGCCAGCAGCTACGGGGGGGCTTCCACAGATACGCAGTATTTT
v_call: TRBV5-4
clone_size: -
d_call: TRBD2
j_call: TRBJ2-3

cdr3_aa: CASSRRTGLAAGNTIYF
cdr3_nt: TGTGCCAGCAGCCGCCGGACAGGCTTGGCGGCTGGAAACACCATATATTTT
v_call: TRBV14
clone_size: -
d_call: TRBD1
j_call: TRBJ1-3

cdr3_aa: CASSSTGTSGGYSHNEQFF
cdr3_nt: TGCGCCAGCAGCTCGACCGGGACTAGCGGGGGGTATTCACACAATGAGCAGTTCTTC
v_call: TRBV5-1
clone_size: once
d_call: TRBD2
j_call: TRBJ2-1

cdr3_aa: CASSFIRWSANSGANVLTF
cdr3_nt: TGCGCCAGCAGCTTCATACGCTGGTCAGCCAACTCTGGGGCCAACGTCCTGACTTTC
v_call: TRBV5-1
clone_size: -
d_call: -
j_call: TRBJ2-6

cdr3_aa: CASSLALANTDTQYF
cdr3_nt: TGCGCCAGCAGCTTGGCCCTAGCGAATACAGATACGCAGTATTTT
v_call: TRBV5-1
clone_size: -
d_call: -
j_call: TRBJ2-3

cdr3_aa: CASRQGWDTEAFF
cdr3_nt: TGTGCCAGCAGGCAGGGGTGGGACACTGAAGCTTTCTTT
v_call: TRBV2
clone_size: -
d_call: -
j_call: TRBJ1-1

cdr3_aa: CASRPRGVHNSPLHF
cdr3_nt: TGTGCCAGCAGGCCTCGAGGGGTACATAATTCACCCCTCCACTTT
v_call: TRBV6-5
clone_size: -
d_call: -
j_call: TRBJ1-6

cdr3_aa: CASSSGGAGANVLTF
cdr3_nt: TGTGCCAGCAGTTCAGGAGGCGCTGGGGCCAACGTCCTGACTTTC
v_call: TRBV28
clone_size: -
d_call: -
j_call: TRBJ2-6

cdr3_aa: CASRKNRGREKLFF
cdr3_nt: TGTGCCAGCAGGAAAAACAGGGGGCGCGAAAAACTGTTTTTT
v_call: TRBV7-8
clone_size: -
d_call: TRBD1
j_call: TRBJ1-4

cdr3_aa: CASSEKASGGAYTDTQYF
cdr3_nt: TGTGCCAGCAGTGAAAAAGCTAGCGGGGGAGCATACACAGATACGCAGTATTTT
v_call: TRBV6-1
clone_size: -
d_call: TRBD2
j_call: TRBJ2-3

cdr3_aa: CASSPWTSGRGTGELFF
cdr3_nt: TGTGCCAGCTCACCATGGACTAGCGGACGAGGGACCGGGGAGCTGTTTTTT
v_call: TRBV18
clone_size: -
d_call: TRBD2
j_call: TRBJ2-2